The T cell receptor (beta chain) described here comes from a study of T cell responses to AZD1222 COVID-19 vaccine. Only in-frame clones appear in the TCRdb table, and some are missing; sequencing was by immunoSEQ multiplex PCR. This table has 120,000 to 150,000 clones, about 90% appearing once. To note about this clone: What it binds is not known.

Losses at the gene ends were 5 bases for V and 4 bases for J; bases not matched to a gene: 4. The CDR3 sequence is 14 residues long. CDR1 SEHNR and CDR2 FQNEAQ come from the germline V gene (reference sequence). Second-dose intervals of approximately 4 or approximately 12 weeks were pooled. Study results and limitations: Clonal diversity was possibly underestimated, and white British individuals and females predominated among donors. Just a handful of people given AZD1222 tested seropositive at baseline. Repertoires in all cases were sampled only once the peak T cell response had passed.

The source of this sequence is an adult who received the AZD1222 COVID-19 vaccine. The source was peripheral blood, collected 28 days after the second AZD1222 dose. This rearrangement joins TRBV7-9 to TRBJ1-4, with 7 bases fitting TRBD1. For the CDR3, the DNA is TGTGCCAGCAGCGACACAGGGGTTAATGAAAAACTGTTTTTT. Its translation: CASSDTGVNEKLFF.